A selection of T cell receptor beta chains follows, all from one sample in a study of shared clonotypes between healthy human individuals. TCRdb's copy holds only in-frame clones and misses some; the assay was immunoSEQ multiplex PCR. The sample holds about 2.4 million clones, approximately 94% seen once. The specimen sequenced was naive CD4+ T cells from PBMCs. The receptors here all came from a man aged 18 to 30 in good health. Some clones in this sample may be carry-over from other donors' samples. Both conserved end residues are part of each CDR3. The D gene is left open where the match is weak. Rows give clone size only sometimes, using once, few, many, or a class for an expanded clone.

v_call: TRBV7-3
cdr3_length: 15
d_call: -
j_call: TRBJ2-1
clone_size: -
cdr3_nt: TGTGCCAGCAGCTTAAGACAGGAATCCTACAATGAGCAGTTCTTC
cdr3_aa: CASSLRQESYNEQFF

v_call: TRBV2
cdr3_length: 16
d_call: -
j_call: TRBJ2-7
clone_size: -
cdr3_nt: TGTGCCAGCAGTGGGGGAGCGGTCAAAGATCCTGGGGAGCAGTACTTC
cdr3_aa: CASSGGAVKDPGEQYF

v_call: TRBV4-3
cdr3_length: 17
d_call: -
j_call: TRBJ2-7
clone_size: -
cdr3_nt: TGCGCCAGCAGCCAAGATGGGTCCCCTTCCACCGGGGGCGAGCAGTACTTC
cdr3_aa: CASSQDGSPSTGGEQYF

v_call: TRBV7-2
cdr3_length: 16
d_call: -
j_call: TRBJ1-2
clone_size: -
cdr3_nt: TGTGCCAGCAGCTTAGAGGGCAGCCAAAAATTCTATGGCTACACCTTC
cdr3_aa: CASSLEGSQKFYGYTF

v_call: TRBV20-1
cdr3_length: 11
d_call: -
j_call: TRBJ2-7
clone_size: -
cdr3_nt: TGCAGTGCGAGTCGGAGGCTCGAGCAGTACTTC
cdr3_aa: CSASRRLEQYF

v_call: TRBV7-9
cdr3_length: 17
d_call: TRBD1
j_call: TRBJ1-4
clone_size: once
cdr3_nt: TGTGCCAGCAGCTTAGTACAGGGGATCGGATTGGTTGAAAAACTGTTTTTT
cdr3_aa: CASSLVQGIGLVEKLFF

v_call: TRBV7-8
cdr3_length: 16
d_call: -
j_call: TRBJ1-1
clone_size: -
cdr3_nt: TGTGCCAGCAGCTTAGTAGGAGGACACATGAACACTGAAGCTTTCTTT
cdr3_aa: CASSLVGGHMNTEAFF

v_call: TRBV4-2
cdr3_length: 14
d_call: -
j_call: TRBJ2-7
clone_size: -
cdr3_nt: TGTGCCAGCAGCCAAACCAGCGGTTCCTACGAGCAGTACTTC
cdr3_aa: CASSQTSGSYEQYF

v_call: TRBV19
cdr3_length: 15
d_call: -
j_call: TRBJ2-2
clone_size: -
cdr3_nt: TGTGCCAGTAGACCTGCCCCCGGAGAGCCCGGGGAGCTGTTTTTT
cdr3_aa: CASRPAPGEPGELFF

v_call: TRBV27
cdr3_length: 14
d_call: -
j_call: TRBJ1-5
clone_size: -
cdr3_nt: TGTGCCAGCAGTTTAGTCAGGGGTAATCAGCCCCAGCATTTT
cdr3_aa: CASSLVRGNQPQHF

v_call: TRBV5-1
cdr3_length: 18
d_call: -
j_call: TRBJ2-2
clone_size: -
cdr3_nt: TGCGCCAGCAGCTTTTTCGGGACCCAAAGCACGAACACCGGGGAGCTGTTTTTT
cdr3_aa: CASSFFGTQSTNTGELFF

v_call: TRBV25-1
cdr3_length: 17
d_call: TRBD2
j_call: TRBJ2-1
clone_size: -
cdr3_nt: TGTGCCAGCAGTGAACTAGCGGGAGGGCCAGTCTACAATGAGCAGTTCTTC
cdr3_aa: CASSELAGGPVYNEQFF

v_call: TRBV5-1
cdr3_length: 15
d_call: -
j_call: TRBJ2-2
clone_size: -
cdr3_nt: TGCGCCAGCAGCTTATTTTCGGGGGACACCGGGGAGCTGTTTTTT
cdr3_aa: CASSLFSGDTGELFF

v_call: TRBV5-1
cdr3_length: 15
d_call: -
j_call: TRBJ1-3
clone_size: -
cdr3_nt: TGCGCCAGCAGCTTGGAGGCGAGCTCTGGAAACACCATATATTTT
cdr3_aa: CASSLEASSGNTIYF